This record concerns one T cell receptor (beta chain) sequence. This clone showed up just a few times. The clone's antigen remains unknown. It has no much larger one-base neighbor in the sample; base qualities were not kept. Counted from cysteine to phenylalanine, this CDR3 has 16 amino acids. The retained sequence is limited to the CDR3, 48 bases, with the frame set at the first base. The germline V gene (reference sequence) yields MNHEY for CDR1 and SMNVEV for CDR2. The V end loses 2 bases and the J end loses 0 bases, and a stretch of 10 bases separates them. This record belongs to a study of blood T cell repertoires in COVID-19 (dated by TCRdb to between 2020 and 2021). About the investigation overall: The collaborator samples originated in the United States, Italy and Spain and spanned the acute and convalescent phases of COVID-19. The prospective study material was composed of cDNA or gDNA derived from T cells, B-cell-depleted T cells, or PBMCs. The dataset comprised deeply sampled blood TCRbeta repertoires from subjects exposed to, actively infected with, or recovered from COVID-19. The repertoires were released in a freely available public database intended as a resource for research on the immune response to SARS-CoV-2. Samples were obtained from the ongoing ImmuneRACE study (first 160 participants) and from over 1,000 subjects provided by 6 global collaborators. A de-identified subject ID, COVID-19 status, age in years and sex were almost always included in the sample metadata. Where HLA class I and class II types were available, the types were taken from metadata supplied by the sample provider, not from assay-based typing.

Each collaborating institution followed its own protocols to collect whole blood in K2EDTA tubes. Collaborator samples were shipped for TCRbeta analysis as frozen whole blood, isolated PBMCs, or DNA extracted from either sample type. The paper's findings and limits, for the study overall: Clinical and demographic metadata were provided uncurated, with the amount varying by source and participant.

TCRbeta CDR3 regions were amplified from genomic DNA using the immunoSEQ Assay, a bias-controlled multiplex PCR. The authors' pipeline ran thus. The number of nucleated cells in each sample was estimated by amplification of reference gene primers within the assay. To quantify the absolute abundance of each unique TCRbeta CDR3 rearrangement, sequence reads were collapsed and filtered. For each sample, productive Simpson clonality was calculated by taking the square root of Simpson's diversity index across productive rearrangements. TCRdb obtained this table from immuneACCESS and retained in-frame rearrangements with V and J assigned. These tables miss some clones; where compared with another copy, unresolved V genes account for less than half of the shortfall, and the remainder is unexplained. V and J calls and clone size follow that table, whereas D and trimming were derived from the DNA. The sample has around 120,000 clones on record, 70% to 80% of them singletons. The ten largest make up about 6.8% of the sample.

The source material was peripheral blood. The chain is made from TRBV27 and TRBJ1-4; the D gene cannot be resolved reliably. The origin of this receptor is a man aged 65 to 85 with acute or convalescent COVID-19. The DNA sequence is as follows: TGTGCCAGCAGTTTAAGAGGGTCCTCAACTAATGAAAAACTGTTTTTT. Translated, this gives CASSLRGSSTNEKLFF.